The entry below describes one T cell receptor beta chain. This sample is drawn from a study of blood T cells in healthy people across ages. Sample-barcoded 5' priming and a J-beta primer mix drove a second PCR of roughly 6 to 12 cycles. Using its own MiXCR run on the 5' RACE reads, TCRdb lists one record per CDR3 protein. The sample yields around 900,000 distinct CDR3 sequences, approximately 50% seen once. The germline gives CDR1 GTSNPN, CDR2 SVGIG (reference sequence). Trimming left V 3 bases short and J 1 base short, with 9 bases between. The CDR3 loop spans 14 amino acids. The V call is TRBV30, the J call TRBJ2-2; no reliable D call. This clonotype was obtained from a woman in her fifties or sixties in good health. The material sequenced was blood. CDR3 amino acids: CAWSPGLNTGELFF. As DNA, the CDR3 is TGTGCCTGGAGCCCCGGATTGAACACCGGGGAGCTGTTTTTT.